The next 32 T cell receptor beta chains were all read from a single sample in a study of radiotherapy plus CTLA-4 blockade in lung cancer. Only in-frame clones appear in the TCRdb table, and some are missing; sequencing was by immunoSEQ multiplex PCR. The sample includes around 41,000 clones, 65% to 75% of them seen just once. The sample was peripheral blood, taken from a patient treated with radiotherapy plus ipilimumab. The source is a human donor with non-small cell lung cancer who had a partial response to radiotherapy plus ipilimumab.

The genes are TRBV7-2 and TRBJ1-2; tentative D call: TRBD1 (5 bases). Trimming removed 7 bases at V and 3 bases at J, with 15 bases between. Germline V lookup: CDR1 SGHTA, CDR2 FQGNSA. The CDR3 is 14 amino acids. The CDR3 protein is CASTPGGGYYGYTF. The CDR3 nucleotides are TGTGCCAGCACCCCCGGCGGGGGGTACTATGGCTACACCTTC. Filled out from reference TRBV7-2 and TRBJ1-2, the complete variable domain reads GAGVSQSPSNKVTEKGKDVELRCDPISGHTALYWYRQSLGQGLEFLIYFQGNSAPDKSGLPSDRFSAERTGGSVSTLTIQRTQQEDSAVYLCASTPGGGYYGYTFGSGTRLTVV.

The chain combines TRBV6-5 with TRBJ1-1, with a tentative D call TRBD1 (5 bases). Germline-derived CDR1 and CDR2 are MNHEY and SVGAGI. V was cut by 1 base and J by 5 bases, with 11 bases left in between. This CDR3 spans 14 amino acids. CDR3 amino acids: CASSYYQGRTEAFF. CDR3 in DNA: TGTGCCAGCAGTTACTATCAGGGTCGAACTGAAGCTTTCTTT.

CDR3 in DNA: TGTGCCAGCAGCCCGGGGGACAACACTGAAGCTTTCTTT. This translates into CASSPGDNTEAFF. This chain joins TRBV21-1 and TRBJ1-1. TRBV21-1 counts as a pseudogene. This CDR3 contains 13 residues.

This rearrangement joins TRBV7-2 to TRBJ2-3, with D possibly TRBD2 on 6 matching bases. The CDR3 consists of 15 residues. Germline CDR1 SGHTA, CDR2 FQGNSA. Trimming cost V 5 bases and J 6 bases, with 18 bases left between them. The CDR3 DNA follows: TGTGCCAGCAGCGAAGCTCTCTCAGGGAGGGATACGCAGTATTTT. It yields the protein CASSEALSGRDTQYF. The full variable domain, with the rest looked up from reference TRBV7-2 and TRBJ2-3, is GAGVSQSPSNKVTEKGKDVELRCDPISGHTALYWYRQSLGQGLEFLIYFQGNSAPDKSGLPSDRFSAERTGGSVSTLTIQRTQQEDSAVYLCASSEALSGRDTQYFGPGTRLTVL.

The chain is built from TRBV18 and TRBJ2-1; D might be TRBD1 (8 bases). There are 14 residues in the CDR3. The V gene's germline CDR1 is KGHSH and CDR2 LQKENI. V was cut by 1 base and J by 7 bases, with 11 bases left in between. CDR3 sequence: CASSPQQGGNEQFF. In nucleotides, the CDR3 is TGTGCCAGCTCACCACAACAGGGGGGGAATGAGCAGTTCTTC.

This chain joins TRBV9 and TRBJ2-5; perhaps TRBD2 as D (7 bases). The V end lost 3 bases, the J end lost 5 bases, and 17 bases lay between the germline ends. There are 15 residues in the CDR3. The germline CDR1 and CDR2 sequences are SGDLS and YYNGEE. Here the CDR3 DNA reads TGTGCCAGCAGCGAGGGGGGGGCCGGAGGGGAGACCCAGTACTTC. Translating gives CASSEGGAGGETQYF.

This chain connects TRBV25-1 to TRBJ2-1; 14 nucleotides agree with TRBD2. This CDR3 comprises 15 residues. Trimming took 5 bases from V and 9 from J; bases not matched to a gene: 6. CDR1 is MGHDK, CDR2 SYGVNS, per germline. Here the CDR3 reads CASSRLAGGPSEQFF. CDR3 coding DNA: TGTGCCAGCAGTAGACTAGCGGGAGGGCCCAGTGAGCAGTTCTTC. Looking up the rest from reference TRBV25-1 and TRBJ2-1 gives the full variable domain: EADIYQTPRYLVIGTGKKITLECSQTMGHDKMYWYQQDPGMELHLIHYSYGVNSTEKGDLSSESTVSRIRTEHFPLTLESARPSHTSQYLCASSRLAGGPSEQFFGPGTRLTVL.

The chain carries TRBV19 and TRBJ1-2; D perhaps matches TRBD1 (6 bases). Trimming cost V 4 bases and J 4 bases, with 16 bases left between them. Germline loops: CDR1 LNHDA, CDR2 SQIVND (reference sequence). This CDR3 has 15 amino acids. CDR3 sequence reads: CASSKDSMGSYGYTF. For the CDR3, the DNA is TGTGCCAGTAGTAAGGACAGCATGGGTAGCTATGGCTACACCTTC.

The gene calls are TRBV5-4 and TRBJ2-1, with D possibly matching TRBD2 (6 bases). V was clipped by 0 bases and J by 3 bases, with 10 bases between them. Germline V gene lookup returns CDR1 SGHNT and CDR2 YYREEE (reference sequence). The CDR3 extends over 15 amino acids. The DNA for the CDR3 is TGTGCCAGCAGCTTGGCGGGGGTAGTCTACAATGAGCAGTTCTTC. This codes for CASSLAGVVYNEQFF.

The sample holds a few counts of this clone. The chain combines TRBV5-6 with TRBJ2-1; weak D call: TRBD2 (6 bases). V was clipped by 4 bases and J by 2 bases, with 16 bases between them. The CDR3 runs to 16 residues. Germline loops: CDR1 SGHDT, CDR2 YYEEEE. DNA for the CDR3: TGTGCCAGCAGCCTGGGGACTCTCCAGACCTACAATGAGCAGTTCTTC. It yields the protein CASSLGTLQTYNEQFF.

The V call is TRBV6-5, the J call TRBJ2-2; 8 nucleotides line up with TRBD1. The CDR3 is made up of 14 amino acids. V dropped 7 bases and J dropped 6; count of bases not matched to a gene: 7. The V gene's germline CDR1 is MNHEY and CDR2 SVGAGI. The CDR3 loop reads CASTDRGGPGELFF. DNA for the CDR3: TGTGCCAGCACCGACAGGGGCGGACCCGGGGAGCTGTTTTTT.

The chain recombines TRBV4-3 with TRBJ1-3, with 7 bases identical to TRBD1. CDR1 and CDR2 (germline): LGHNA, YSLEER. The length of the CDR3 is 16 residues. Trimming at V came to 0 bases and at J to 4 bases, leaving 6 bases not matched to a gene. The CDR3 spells CASSQEDRLRGNTIYF. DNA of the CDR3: TGCGCCAGCAGCCAAGAGGACAGGCTTCGAGGAAACACCATATATTTT.

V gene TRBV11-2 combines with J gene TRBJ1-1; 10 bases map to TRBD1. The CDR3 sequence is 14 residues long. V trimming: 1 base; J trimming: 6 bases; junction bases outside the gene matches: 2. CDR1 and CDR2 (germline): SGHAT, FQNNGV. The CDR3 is CASSLGTGGAEAFF. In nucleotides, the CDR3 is TGTGCCAGCAGCTTAGGGACAGGGGGGGCTGAAGCTTTCTTT.

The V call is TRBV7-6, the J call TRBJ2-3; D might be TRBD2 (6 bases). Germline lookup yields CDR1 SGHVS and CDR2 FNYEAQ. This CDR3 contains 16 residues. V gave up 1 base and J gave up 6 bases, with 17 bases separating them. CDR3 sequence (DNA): TGTGCCAGCAGCTTAGGTGTTTCCGGGGGAGGCGATACGCAGTATTTT. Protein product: CASSLGVSGGGDTQYF.

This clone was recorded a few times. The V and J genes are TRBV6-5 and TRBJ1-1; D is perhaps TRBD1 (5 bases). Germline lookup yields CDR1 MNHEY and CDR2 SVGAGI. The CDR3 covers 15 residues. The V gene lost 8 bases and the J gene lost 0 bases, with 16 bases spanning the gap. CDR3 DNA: TGTGCCAGCGGTTTGGTTCAGGGCATGAACACTGAAGCTTTCTTT. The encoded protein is CASGLVQGMNTEAFF.

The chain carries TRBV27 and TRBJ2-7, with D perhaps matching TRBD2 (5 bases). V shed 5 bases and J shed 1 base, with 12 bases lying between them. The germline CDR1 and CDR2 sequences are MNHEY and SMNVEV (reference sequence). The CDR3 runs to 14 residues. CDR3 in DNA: TGTGCCAGCAGTCTAGCCTTCGGGTCCTACGAGCAGTACTTC. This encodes CASSLAFGSYEQYF.

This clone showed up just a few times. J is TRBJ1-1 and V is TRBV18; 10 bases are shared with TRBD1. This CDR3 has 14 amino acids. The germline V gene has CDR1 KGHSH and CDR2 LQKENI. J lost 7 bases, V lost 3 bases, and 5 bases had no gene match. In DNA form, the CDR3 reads TGTGCCAGCTCACCGGGGGACAGGGGAGGTGAAGCTTTCTTT. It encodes CASSPGDRGGEAFF.

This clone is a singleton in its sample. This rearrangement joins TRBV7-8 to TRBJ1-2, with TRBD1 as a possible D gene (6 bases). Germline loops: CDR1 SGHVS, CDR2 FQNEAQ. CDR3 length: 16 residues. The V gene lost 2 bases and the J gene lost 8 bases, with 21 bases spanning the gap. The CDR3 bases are TGTGCCAGCAGCTTATTGCGGGGGCCTCGGGCGGGAGGCTACACCTTC. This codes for CASSLLRGPRAGGYTF.

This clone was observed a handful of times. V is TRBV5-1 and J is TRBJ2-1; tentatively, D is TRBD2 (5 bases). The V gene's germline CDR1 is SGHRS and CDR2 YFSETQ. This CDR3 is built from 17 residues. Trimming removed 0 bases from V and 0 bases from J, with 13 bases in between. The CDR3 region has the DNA TGCGCCAGCAGCTTGGGGAGCCTAGCCTTCTCCTACAATGAGCAGTTCTTC. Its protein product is CASSLGSLAFSYNEQFF.

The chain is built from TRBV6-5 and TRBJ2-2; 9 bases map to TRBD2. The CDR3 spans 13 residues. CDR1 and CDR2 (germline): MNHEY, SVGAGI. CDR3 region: CAATSGYTGELFF. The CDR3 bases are TGTGCAGCGACTAGCGGATACACCGGGGAGCTGTTTTTT.

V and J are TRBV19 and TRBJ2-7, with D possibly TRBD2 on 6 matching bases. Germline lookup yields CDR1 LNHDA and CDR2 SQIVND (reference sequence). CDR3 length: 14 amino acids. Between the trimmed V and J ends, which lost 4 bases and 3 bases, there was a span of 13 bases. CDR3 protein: CASSRDLSNYEQYF. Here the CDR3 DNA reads TGTGCCAGTAGTAGGGACTTATCAAACTACGAGCAGTACTTC.

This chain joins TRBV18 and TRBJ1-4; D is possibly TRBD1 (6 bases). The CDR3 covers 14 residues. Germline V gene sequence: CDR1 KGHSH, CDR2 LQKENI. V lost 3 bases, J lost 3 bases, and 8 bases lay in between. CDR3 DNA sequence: TGTGCCAGCTCACCTCAGGGGTCTAATGAAAAACTGTTTTTT. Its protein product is CASSPQGSNEKLFF.

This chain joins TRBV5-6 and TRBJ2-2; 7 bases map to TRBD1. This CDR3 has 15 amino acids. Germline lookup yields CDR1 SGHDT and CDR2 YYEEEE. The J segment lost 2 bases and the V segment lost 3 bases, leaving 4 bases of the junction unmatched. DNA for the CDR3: TGTGCCAGCAGCTGGACAGGAAAAAACACCGGGGAGCTGTTTTTT. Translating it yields CASSWTGKNTGELFF.

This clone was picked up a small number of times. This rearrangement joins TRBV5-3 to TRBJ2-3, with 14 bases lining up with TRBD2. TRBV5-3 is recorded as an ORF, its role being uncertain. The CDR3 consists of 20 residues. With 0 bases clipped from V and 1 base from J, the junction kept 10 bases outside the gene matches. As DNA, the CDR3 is TGTGCCAGAAGCTTGGACAAGACTAGCGGGGGGGCCCGTCGCACAGATACGCAGTATTTT. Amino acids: CARSLDKTSGGARRTDTQYF.

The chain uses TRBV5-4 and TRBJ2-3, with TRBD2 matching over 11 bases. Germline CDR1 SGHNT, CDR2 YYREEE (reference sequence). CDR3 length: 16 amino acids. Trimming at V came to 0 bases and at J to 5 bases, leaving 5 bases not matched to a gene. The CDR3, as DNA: TGTGCCAGCAGCTTGGTTAGCGGGGGGGCCGGAGATACGCAGTATTTT. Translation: CASSLVSGGAGDTQYF.

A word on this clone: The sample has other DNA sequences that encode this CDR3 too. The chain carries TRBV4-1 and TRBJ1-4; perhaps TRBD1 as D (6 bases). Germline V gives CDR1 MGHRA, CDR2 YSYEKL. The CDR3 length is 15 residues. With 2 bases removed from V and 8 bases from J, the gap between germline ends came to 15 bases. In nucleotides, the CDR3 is TGCGCCAGCAGCCAATCAAGGGGGGAGGGGGAAAAACTGTTTTTT. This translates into CASSQSRGEGEKLFF.

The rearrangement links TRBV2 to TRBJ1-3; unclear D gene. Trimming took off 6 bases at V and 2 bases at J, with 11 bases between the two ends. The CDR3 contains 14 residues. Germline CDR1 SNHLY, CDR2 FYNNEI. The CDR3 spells CASRRGSTGNTIYF. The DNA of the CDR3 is TGTGCCAGCAGAAGAGGTAGCACTGGAAACACCATATATTTT.

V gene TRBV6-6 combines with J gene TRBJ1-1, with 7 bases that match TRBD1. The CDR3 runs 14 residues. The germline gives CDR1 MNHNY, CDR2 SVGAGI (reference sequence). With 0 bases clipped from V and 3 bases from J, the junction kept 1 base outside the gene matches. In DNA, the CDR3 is TGTGCCAGCAGTTACTCCACAGGGGACACTGAAGCTTTCTTT. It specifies CASSYSTGDTEAFF.

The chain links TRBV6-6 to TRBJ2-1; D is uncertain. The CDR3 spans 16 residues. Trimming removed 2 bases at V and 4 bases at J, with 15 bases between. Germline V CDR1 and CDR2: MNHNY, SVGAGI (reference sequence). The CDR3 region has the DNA TGTGCCAGCAGTTACGGCGGCTCCCCAAAGTACAATGAGCAGTTCTTC. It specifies CASSYGGSPKYNEQFF.

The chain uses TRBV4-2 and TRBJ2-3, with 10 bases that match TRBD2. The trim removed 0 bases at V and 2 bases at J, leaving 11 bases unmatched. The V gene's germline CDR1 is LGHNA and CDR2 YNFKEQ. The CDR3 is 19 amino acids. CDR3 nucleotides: TGTGCCAGCAGCCAAGATGTCACTAGCGGGGTTCCCCTCACAGATACGCAGTATTTT. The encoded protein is CASSQDVTSGVPLTDTQYF.

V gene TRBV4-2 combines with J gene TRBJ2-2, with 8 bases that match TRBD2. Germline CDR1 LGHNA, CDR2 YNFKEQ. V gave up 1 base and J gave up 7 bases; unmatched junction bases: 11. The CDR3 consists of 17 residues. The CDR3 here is CASSQAGGAGPGGELFF. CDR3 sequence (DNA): TGTGCCAGCAGCCAAGCGGGAGGGGCAGGGCCCGGCGGGGAGCTGTTTTTT.

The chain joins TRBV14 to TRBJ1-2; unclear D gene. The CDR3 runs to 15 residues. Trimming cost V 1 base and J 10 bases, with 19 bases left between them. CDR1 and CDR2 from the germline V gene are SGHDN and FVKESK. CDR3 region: CASSQGTWGDRAYTF. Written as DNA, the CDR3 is TGTGCCAGCAGCCAAGGAACCTGGGGAGACCGGGCCTACACCTTC.